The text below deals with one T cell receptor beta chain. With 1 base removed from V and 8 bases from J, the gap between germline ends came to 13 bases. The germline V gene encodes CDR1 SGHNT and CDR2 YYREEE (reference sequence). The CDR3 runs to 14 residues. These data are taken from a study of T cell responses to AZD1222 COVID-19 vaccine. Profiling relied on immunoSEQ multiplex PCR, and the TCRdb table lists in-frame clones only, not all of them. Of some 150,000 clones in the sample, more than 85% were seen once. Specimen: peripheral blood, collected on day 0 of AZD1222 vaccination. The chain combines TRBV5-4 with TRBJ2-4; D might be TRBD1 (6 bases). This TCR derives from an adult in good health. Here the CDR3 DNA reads TGTGCCAGCAGCTTGTCCCAGGGGAAGGACATTCAGTACTTC. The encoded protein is CASSLSQGKDIQYF.